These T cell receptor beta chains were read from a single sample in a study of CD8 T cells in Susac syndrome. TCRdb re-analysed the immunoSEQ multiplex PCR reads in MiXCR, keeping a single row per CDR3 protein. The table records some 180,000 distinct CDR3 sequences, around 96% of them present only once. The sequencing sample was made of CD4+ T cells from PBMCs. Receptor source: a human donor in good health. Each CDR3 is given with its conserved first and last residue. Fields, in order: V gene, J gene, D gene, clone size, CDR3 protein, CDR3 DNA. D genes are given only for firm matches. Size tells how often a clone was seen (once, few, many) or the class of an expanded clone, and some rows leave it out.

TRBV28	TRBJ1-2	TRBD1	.	CASSAATGNGYTF	TGTGCCAGCAGTGCCGCGACAGGGAATGGCTACACCTTC
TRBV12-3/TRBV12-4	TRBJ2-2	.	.	CASSLQVYTGELFF	TGTGCCAGCAGTCTGCAGGTGTACACCGGGGAGCTGTTTTTT
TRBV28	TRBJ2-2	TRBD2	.	CAARGGTGELFF	TGTGCCGCACGGGGGGGCACCGGGGAGCTGTTTTTT
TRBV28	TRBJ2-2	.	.	CVSGENTGELFF	TGTGTCTCGGGGGAGAACACCGGGGAGCTGTTTTTT
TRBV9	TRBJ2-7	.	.	CASSPRTSYEQYF	TGTGCCAGCAGCCCCCGGACATCTTACGAGCAGTACTTC
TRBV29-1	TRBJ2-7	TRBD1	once	CSVGGGQGSYEQYF	TGCAGCGTTGGGGGTGGACAGGGTTCCTACGAGCAGTACTTC
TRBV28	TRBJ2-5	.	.	CASSLRGRSEETQYF	TGTGCCAGCAGTTTACGGGGCCGGAGTGAGGAGACCCAGTACTTC
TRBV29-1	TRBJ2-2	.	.	CSVDKGNTGELFF	TGCAGCGTTGATAAAGGGAACACCGGGGAGCTGTTTTTT
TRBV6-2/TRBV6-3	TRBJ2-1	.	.	CASSSNEQFF	TGTGCCAGCAGTTCGAATGAGCAGTTCTTC
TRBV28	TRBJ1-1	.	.	CASSPTGRSMNTEAFF	TGTGCCAGCAGTCCTACGGGGCGGAGCATGAACACTGAAGCTTTCTTT
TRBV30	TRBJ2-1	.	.	CAWSPGGRGNEQFF	TGTGCCTGGAGCCCCGGGGGGCGAGGGAATGAGCAGTTCTTC
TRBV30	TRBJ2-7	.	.	CAWSGVGPPGEQYF	TGTGCCTGGAGTGGGGTAGGACCTCCTGGTGAGCAGTACTTC
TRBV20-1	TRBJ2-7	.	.	CSASLDRIHEQYF	TGCAGTGCTAGTCTCGACAGGATCCACGAGCAGTACTTC
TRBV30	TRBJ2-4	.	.	CAWHLAAKNIQYF	TGTGCCTGGCATTTAGCGGCAAAAAACATTCAGTACTTC
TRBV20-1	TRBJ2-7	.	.	CSANKPEGEQYF	TGCAGTGCTAATAAGCCGGAAGGCGAGCAGTACTTC
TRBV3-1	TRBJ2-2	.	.	CASSQGGSPRAGELFF	TGTGCCAGCAGCCAAGGCGGCTCGCCAAGGGCCGGGGAGCTGTTTTTT
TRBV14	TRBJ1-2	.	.	CASSRPYSYGYTF	TGTGCCAGCAGCCGCCCATATTCCTATGGCTACACCTTC
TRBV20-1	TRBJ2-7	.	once	CSARGSPPYEQYF	TGCAGTGCTAGAGGGTCGCCCCCCTACGAGCAGTACTTC
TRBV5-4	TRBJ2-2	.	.	CASSSDSLGTGELFF	TGTGCCAGCAGCTCAGACTCGTTAGGGACCGGGGAGCTGTTTTTT
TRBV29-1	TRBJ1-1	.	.	CSGRQDGNTEAFF	TGCAGCGGCCGACAGGATGGGAACACTGAAGCTTTCTTT
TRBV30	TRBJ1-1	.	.	CAWSVGGGVTEAFF	TGTGCCTGGAGTGTCGGGGGGGGCGTCACTGAAGCTTTCTTT
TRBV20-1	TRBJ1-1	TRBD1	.	CSARRWGQDSEAFF	TGCAGTGCTAGAAGGTGGGGACAGGACTCTGAAGCTTTCTTT
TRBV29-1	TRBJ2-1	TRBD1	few	CSGGTGSYNEQFF	TGCAGCGGAGGGACAGGGTCCTACAATGAGCAGTTCTTC
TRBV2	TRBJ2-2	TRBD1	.	CASNLGQGDTGELFF	TGTGCCAGCAACTTGGGACAGGGGGACACCGGGGAGCTGTTTTTT
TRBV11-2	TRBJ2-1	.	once	CASSLSLLVYNEQFF	TGTGCCAGCAGCTTATCCCTACTAGTTTACAATGAGCAGTTCTTC
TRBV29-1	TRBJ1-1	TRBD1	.	CSVTGTGWTEAFF	TGCAGCGTCACCGGGACAGGGTGGACTGAAGCTTTCTTT
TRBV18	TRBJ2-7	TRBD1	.	CASSTGTGVREQYF	TGTGCCAGCTCCACCGGGACAGGGGTGCGAGAGCAGTACTTC